This TCR beta chain stems from a study of T cells in Graves' hyperthyroidism and ophthalmopathy. Study results and caveats: Using 13 V-J features, a model discriminated ophthalmopathy from stable hyperthyroidism. Most clonotypes that expanded in the thyroid above 0.001 also showed up in blood.

This clonotype was seen only a few times. No antigen is known for it. Deletions cut 2 bases from V and 3 bases from J, with 10 bases between. The CDR3 sequence is 14 residues long. The germline gives CDR1 SEHNR, CDR2 FQNEAQ (reference sequence). The source material, RNA transcripts, was used to amplify TCR beta CDR3 regions. The primer set for the first-round RT-PCR of the TCR CDR3 was HTBI. A single record per CDR3 protein comes from TCRdb applying MiXCR to the multiplex PCR reads. The sample lists 450,000 to 500,000 distinct CDR3 sequences; approximately 22% were seen once. Pregnant or lactating patients were excluded, as were those with uncontrolled infection or other autoimmune disease. For the diagnoses, clinical symptoms, serum thyroxine and TRAb, thyroid ultrasound and orbital computed tomography were used.

Sample: blood. The sequence was collected from a woman aged 70-85 years with Graves' ophthalmopathy. The chain couples TRBV7-9 to TRBJ1-1; tentative D call: TRBD1 (5 bases). CDR3 DNA sequence: TGTGCCAGCAGCTTACCAGGGATGGACACTGAAGCTTTCTTT. It translates to CASSLPGMDTEAFF.